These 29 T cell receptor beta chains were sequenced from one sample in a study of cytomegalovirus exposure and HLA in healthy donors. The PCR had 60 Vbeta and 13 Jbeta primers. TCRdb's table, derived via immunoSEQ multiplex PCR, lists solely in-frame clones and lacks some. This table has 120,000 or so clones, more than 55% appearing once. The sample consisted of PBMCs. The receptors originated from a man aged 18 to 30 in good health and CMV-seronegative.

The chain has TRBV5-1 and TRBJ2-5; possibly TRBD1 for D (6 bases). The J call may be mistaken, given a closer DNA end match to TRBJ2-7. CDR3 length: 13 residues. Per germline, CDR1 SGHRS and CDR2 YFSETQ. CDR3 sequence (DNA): TGCGCCAGCAGCTTGAACAGGGCCTACGAGCAGTACTTC. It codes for CASSLNRAYEQYF.

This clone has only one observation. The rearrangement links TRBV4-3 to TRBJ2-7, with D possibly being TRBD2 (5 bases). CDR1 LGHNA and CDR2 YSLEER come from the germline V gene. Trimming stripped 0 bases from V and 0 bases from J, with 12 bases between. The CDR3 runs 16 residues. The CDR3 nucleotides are TGCGCCAGCAGCCAAGATGGGAGCGTTTCCTCCTACGAGCAGTACTTC. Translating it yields CASSQDGSVSSYEQYF.

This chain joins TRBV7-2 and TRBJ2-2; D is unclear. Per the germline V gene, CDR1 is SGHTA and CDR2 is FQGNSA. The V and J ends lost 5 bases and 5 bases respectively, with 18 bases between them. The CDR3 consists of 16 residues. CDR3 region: CASSPRSSSRTGELFF. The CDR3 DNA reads TGTGCCAGCAGCCCCAGGTCCTCCTCGCGTACCGGGGAGCTGTTTTTT.

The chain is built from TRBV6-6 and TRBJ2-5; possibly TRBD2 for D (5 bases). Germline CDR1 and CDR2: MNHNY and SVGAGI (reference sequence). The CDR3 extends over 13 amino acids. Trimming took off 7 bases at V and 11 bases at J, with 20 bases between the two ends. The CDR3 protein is CASTVQEAMGQYF. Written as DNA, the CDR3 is TGTGCCAGCACCGTGCAGGAGGCCATGGGACAGTACTTC.

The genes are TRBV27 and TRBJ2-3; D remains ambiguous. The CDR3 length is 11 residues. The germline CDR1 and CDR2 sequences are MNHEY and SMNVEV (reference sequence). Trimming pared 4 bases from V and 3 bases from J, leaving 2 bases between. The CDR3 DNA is TGTGCCAGCAGTTCTACAGATACGCAGTATTTT. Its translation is CASSSTDTQYF.

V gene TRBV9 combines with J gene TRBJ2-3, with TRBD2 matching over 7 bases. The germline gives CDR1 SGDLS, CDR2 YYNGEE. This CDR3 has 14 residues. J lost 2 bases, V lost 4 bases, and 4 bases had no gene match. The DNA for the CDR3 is TGTGCCAGCAGCCTCGGGAGGACCACAGATACGCAGTATTTT. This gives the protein CASSLGRTTDTQYF.

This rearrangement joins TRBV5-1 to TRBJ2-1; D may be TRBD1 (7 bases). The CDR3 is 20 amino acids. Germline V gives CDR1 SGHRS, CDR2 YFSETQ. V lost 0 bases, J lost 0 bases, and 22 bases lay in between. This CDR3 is CASSLEAGGPRGISYNEQFF. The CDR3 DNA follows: TGCGCCAGCAGCTTGGAGGCAGGGGGTCCTCGCGGGATCTCCTACAATGAGCAGTTCTTC.

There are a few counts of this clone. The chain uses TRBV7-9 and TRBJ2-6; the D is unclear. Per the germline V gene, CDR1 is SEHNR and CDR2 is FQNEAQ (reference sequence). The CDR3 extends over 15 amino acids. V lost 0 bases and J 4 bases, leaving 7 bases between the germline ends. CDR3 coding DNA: TGTGCCAGCAGCTTAGCTGTGAGGGGGGCCAACGTCCTGACTTTC. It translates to CASSLAVRGANVLTF.

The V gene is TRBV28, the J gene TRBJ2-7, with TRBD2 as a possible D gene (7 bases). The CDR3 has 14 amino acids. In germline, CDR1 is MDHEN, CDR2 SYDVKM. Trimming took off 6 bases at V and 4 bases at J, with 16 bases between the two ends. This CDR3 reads CASRGGGSLYEQYF. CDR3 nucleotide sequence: TGTGCCAGCAGGGGGGGCGGGAGCTTGTACGAGCAGTACTTC.

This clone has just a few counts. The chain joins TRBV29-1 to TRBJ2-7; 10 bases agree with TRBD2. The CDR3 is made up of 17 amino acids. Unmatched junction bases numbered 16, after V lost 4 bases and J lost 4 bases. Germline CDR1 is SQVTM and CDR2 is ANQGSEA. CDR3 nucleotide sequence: TGCAGCGTTGTTCGGGCTAGCGGGGGCCGGAGGAGGTACGAGCAGTACTTC. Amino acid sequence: CSVVRASGGRRRYEQYF.

The CDR3 DNA sequence: TGTGCCAGCAGTGAAACTTACGAGCAGTACTTC. Its translation: CASSETYEQYF. The genes are TRBV6-1 and TRBJ2-7, with no clear D. V gave up 2 bases and J gave up 4 bases, with 3 bases separating them. This CDR3 contains 11 residues. Germline CDR1 reads MNHNS; CDR2 reads SASEGT.

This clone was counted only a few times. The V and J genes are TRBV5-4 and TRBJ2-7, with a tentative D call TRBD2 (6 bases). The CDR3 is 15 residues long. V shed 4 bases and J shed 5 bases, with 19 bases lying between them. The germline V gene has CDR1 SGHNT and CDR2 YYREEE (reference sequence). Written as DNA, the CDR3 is TGTGCCAGCAGCCCCGCCCCTCTAGCGTCTAACGAGCAGTACTTC. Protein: CASSPAPLASNEQYF. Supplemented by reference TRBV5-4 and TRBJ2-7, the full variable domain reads ETGVTQSPTHLIKTRGQQVTLRCSSQSGHNTVSWYQQALGQGPQFIFQYYREEENGRGNFPPRFSGLQFPNYSSELNVNALELDDSALYLCASSPAPLASNEQYFGPGTRLTVT.

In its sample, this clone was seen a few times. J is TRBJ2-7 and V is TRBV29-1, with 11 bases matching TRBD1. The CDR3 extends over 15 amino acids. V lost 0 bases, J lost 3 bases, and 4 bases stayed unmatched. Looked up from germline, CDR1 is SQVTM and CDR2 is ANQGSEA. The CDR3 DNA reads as TGCAGCGTTGAAGATCGGGGACAGGGGGACTACGAGCAGTACTTC. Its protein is CSVEDRGQGDYEQYF.

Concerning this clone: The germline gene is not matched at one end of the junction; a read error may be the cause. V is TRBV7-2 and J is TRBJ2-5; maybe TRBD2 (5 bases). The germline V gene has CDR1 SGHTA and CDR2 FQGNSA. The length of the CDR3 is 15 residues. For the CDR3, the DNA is TGTGCCAGCATCTTAGGAGCGGAAAGACAAGAGACCCAGTACTTC. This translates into CASILGAERQETQYF. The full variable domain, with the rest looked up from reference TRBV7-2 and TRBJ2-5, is GAGVSQSPSNKVTEKGKDVELRCDPISGHTALYWYRQSLGQGLEFLIYFQGNSAPDKSGLPSDRFSAERTGGSVSTLTIQRTQQEDSAVYLCASILGAERQETQYFGPGTRLLVL.

This CDR3 reads CASMTGSRTGELFF. DNA for the CDR3: TGTGCCAGTATGACAGGGAGTCGGACCGGGGAGCTGTTTTTT. The rearrangement joins TRBV19 to TRBJ2-2; 7 bases agree with TRBD1. The CDR3 runs to 14 residues. Germline V CDR1 and CDR2: LNHDA, SQIVND (reference sequence). J gave up 5 bases and V 7 bases, and 7 bases lay outside the gene matches.

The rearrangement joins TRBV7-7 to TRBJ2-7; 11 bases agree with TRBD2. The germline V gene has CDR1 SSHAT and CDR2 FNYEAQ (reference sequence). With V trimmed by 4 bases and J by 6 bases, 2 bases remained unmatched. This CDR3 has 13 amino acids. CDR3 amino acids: CASSSGLAGEQYF. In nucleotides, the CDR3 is TGTGCCAGCAGCTCCGGACTAGCGGGCGAGCAGTACTTC.

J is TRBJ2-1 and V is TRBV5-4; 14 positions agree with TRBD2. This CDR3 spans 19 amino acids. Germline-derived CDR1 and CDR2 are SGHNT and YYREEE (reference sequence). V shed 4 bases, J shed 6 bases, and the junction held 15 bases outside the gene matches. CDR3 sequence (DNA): TGTGCCAGCAGCCCCCGACTAGCGGGGGGGTTTTTAATTCGCAATGAGCAGTTCTTC. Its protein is CASSPRLAGGFLIRNEQFF.

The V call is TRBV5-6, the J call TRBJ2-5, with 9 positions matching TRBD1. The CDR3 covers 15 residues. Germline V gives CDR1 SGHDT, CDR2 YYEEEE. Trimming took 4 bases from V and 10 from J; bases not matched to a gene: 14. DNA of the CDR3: TGTGCCAGCAGCACTCCCGGGACAGGGACAAGAGTCCAGTACTTC. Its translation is CASSTPGTGTRVQYF. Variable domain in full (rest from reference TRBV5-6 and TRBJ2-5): DAGVTQSPTHLIKTRGQQVTLRCSPKSGHDTVSWYQQALGQGPQFIFQYYEEEERQRGNFPDRFSGHQFPNYSSELNVNALLLGDSALYLCASSTPGTGTRVQYFGPGTRLLVL.

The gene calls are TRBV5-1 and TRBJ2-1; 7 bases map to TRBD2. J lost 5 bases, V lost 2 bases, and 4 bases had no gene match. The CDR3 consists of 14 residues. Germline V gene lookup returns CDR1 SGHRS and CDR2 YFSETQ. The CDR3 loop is CASSFLGGDNEQFF. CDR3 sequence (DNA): TGCGCCAGCAGCTTCTTGGGGGGGGACAATGAGCAGTTCTTC.

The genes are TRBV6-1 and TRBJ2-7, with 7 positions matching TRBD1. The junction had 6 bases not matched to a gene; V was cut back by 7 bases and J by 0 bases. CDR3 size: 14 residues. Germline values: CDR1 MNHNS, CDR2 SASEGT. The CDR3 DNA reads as TGTGCCAGCACCAGGGGACAGAGCTCCTACGAGCAGTACTTC. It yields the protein CASTRGQSSYEQYF.

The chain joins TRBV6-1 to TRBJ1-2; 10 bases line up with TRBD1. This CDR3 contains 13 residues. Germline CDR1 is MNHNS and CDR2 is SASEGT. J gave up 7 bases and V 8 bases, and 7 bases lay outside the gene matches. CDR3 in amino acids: CASAPGQGFGYTF. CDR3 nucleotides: TGTGCCAGCGCTCCGGGACAGGGGTTTGGCTACACCTTC.

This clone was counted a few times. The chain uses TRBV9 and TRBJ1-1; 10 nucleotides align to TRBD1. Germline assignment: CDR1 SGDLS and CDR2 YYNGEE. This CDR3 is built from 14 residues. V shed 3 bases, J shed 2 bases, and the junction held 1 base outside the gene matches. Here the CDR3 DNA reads TGTGCCAGCAGCGCGACAGGGGGCAACACTGAAGCTTTCTTT. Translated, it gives CASSATGGNTEAFF.

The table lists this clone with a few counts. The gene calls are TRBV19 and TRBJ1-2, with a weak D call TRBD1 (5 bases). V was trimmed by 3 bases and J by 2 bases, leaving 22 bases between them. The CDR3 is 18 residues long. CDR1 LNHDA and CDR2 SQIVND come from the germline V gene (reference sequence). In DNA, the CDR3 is TGTGCCAGTAGTATGTGGGGGGGTGGGGTTTCCTCGAACTATGGCTACACCTTC. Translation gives CASSMWGGGVSSNYGYTF.

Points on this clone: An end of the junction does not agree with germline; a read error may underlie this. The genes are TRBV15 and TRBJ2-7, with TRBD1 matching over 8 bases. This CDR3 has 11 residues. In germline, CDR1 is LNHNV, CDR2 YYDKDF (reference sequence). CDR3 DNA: TGTGCCACCTCCGGACAGGGCCTGACTTCCTTC. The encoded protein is CATSGQGLTSF.

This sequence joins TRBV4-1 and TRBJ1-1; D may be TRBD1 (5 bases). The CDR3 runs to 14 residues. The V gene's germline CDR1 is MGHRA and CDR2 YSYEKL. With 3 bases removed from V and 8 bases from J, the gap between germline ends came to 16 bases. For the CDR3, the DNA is TGCGCCAGCAGCCAGGGCGTTGGGGCGGGGGAAGCTTTCTTT. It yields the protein CASSQGVGAGEAFF.

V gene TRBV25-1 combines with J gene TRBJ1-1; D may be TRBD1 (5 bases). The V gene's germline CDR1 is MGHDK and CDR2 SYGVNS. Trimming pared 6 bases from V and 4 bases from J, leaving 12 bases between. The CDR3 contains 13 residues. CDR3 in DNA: TGTGCCAGCAGAGGATCAAGGGGCACTGAAGCTTTCTTT. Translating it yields CASRGSRGTEAFF.

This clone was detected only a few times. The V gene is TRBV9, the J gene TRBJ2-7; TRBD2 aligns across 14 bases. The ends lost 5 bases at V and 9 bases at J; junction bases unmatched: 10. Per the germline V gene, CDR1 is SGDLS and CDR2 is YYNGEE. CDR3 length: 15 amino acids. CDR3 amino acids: CASSEGTSGSWVQYF. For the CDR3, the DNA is TGTGCCAGCAGTGAAGGGACTAGCGGGAGTTGGGTGCAGTACTTC. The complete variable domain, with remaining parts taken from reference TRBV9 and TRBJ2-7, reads DSGVTQTPKHLITATGQRVTLRCSPRSGDLSVYWYQQSLDQGLQFLIQYYNGEERAKGNILERFSAQQFPDLHSELNLSSLELGDSALYFCASSEGTSGSWVQYFGPGTRLTVT.

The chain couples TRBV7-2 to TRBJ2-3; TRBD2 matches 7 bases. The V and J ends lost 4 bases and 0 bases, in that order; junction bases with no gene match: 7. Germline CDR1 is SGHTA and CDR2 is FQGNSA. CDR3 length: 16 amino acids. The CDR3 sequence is CASSSTGTKSTDTQYF. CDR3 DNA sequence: TGTGCCAGCAGCTCTACCGGGACTAAAAGCACAGATACGCAGTATTTT.

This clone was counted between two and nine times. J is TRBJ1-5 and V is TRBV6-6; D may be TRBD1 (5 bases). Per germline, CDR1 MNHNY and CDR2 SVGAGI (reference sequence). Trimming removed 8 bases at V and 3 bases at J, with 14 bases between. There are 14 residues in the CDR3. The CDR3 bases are TGTGCCAGCTCTACGACAGCAAACAATCAGCCCCAGCATTTT. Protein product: CASSTTANNQPQHF.